This section outlines one T cell receptor (beta chain) sequence together with its context. Its antigen is still unknown. The sample originates from a study of spatial heterogeneity in lung cancer. Study-wide points: Counts that tracked tumor mutation counts were those of expanded intratumoral alpha and beta TCRs.

TCRdb itself ran the 5' RACE reads through MiXCR, one entry per CDR3 protein. This table has some 5,100 distinct CDR3 sequences, roughly 29% appearing once. The CDR3 is 18 amino acids. The germline gives CDR1 MGHRA, CDR2 YSYEKL. The V end lost 0 bases, the J end lost 7 bases, and 22 bases lay between the germline ends. Time point specified: sample taken at primary tumor resection. The TCR sequence derives from a male donor with early-stage non-small cell lung cancer. This chain joins TRBV4-1 and TRBJ2-1, with D possibly TRBD2 on 6 matching bases. This specimen consisted of lung tumor tissue, obtained at surgery. The CDR3 here is CASSQDGGTYGLKNEQFF. In DNA form, the CDR3 reads TGCGCCAGCAGCCAAGATGGGGGGACCTATGGACTAAAGAATGAGCAGTTCTTC.